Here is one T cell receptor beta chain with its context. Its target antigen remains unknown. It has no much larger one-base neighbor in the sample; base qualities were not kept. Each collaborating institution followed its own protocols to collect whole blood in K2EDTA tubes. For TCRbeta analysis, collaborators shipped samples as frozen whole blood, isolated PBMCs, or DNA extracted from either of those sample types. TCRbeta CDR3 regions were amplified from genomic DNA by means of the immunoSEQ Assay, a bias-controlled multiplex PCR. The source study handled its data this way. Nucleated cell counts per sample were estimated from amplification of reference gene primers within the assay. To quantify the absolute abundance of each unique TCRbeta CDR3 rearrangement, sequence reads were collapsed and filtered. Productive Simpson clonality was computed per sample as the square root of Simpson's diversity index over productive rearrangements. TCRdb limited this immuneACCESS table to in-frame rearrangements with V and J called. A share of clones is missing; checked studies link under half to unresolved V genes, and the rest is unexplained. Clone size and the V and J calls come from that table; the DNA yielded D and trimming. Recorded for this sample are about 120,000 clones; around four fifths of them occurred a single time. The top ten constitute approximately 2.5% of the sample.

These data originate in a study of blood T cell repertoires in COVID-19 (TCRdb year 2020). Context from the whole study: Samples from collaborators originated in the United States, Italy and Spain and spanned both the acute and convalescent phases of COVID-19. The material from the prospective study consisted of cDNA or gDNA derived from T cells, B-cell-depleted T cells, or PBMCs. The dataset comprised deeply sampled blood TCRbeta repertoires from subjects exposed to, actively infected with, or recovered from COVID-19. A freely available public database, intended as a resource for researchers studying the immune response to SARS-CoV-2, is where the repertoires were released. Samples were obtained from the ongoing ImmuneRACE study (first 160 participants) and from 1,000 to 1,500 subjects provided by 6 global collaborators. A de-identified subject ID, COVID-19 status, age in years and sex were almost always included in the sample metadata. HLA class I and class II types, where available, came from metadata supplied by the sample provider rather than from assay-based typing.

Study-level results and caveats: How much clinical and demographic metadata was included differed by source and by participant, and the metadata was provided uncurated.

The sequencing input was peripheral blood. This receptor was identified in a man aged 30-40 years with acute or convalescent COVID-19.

The DNA sequence is as follows: TGTGCCAGCAGTTTAGGAAGTCAGGGGAACTATGGCTACACCTTC. Its protein product is CASSLGSQGNYGYTF. The chain is encoded by TRBV28 joined to TRBJ1-2; TRBD1 is perhaps the D gene, given 6 matching bases. The CDR3, from cysteine to phenylalanine, totals 15 residues. CDR3 DNA only is kept here, 45 bases in frame from base 1. Trimming costs V 2 bases and J 2 bases, and their ends lie 12 bases apart. The germline V gene sets CDR1 to MDHEN and CDR2 to SYDVKM.